Following are 12 T cell receptor beta chains from one sample sequenced in a study of shared clonotypes between healthy human individuals. Profiling relied on immunoSEQ multiplex PCR, and the TCRdb table lists in-frame clones only, not all of them. The sample carries around 1.9 million clones, around 93% recorded once. Naive CD8 cells were CD45RO-negative, positively selected for CCR7, excluding terminally differentiated effector memory CD45RA+ cells. The sequencing input was naive CD8+ T cells from PBMCs. The receptors were gathered from a man in his late teens or twenties in good health. Some clones in this sample may be carry-over from other donors' samples.

The V gene is TRBV2, the J gene TRBJ1-2, with no clear D. V dropped 7 bases and J dropped 2 bases, with 14 bases sitting between them. The CDR3 is made up of 14 amino acids. Per the germline V gene, CDR1 is SNHLY and CDR2 is FYNNEI. The CDR3 sequence is CASTPKELNYGYTF. The DNA for the CDR3 is TGTGCCAGCACCCCGAAGGAACTGAACTATGGCTACACCTTC.

J is TRBJ2-2 and V is TRBV9; D is possibly TRBD1 or TRBD2 (5 bases each). CDR3 size: 17 residues. Trimming took off 0 bases at V and 2 bases at J, with 14 bases between the two ends. The germline gives CDR1 SGDLS, CDR2 YYNGEE. CDR3 loop: CASSVGGRNVNTGELFF. The CDR3 nucleotides read TGTGCCAGCAGCGTAGGGGGACGGAACGTTAACACCGGGGAGCTGTTTTTT.

V usage is TRBV27 and J usage is TRBJ2-1; D is unresolved. The CDR3 is 16 amino acids. V lost 5 bases to trimming and J lost 5 bases, with 19 bases between them. Germline V gene data show CDR1 as MNHEY and CDR2 as SMNVEV (reference sequence). The CDR3 DNA is TGTGCCAGCAGTCCCCTTCCCGGTCCCCCCCACAATGAGCAGTTCTTC. Translating it yields CASSPLPGPPHNEQFF.

This clone has a single count. The CDR3 region is CASSPGGSAQHF. The CDR3 nucleotides read TGTGCCAGCAGTCCCGGGGGCTCGGCCCAGCATTTT. The rearrangement links TRBV6-1 to TRBJ1-5; weak D call: TRBD1 (6 bases). V was pared by 5 bases and J by 11 bases, with 13 bases between. Germline V lookup: CDR1 MNHNS, CDR2 SASEGT. This CDR3 region has 12 residues.

Comments on this clone: The identical CDR3 is also encoded by other nucleotide sequences in the sample. The V gene is TRBV5-4, the J gene TRBJ1-3, with unresolved D. This CDR3 spans 15 amino acids. V was shortened by 0 bases and J by 0 bases, with 7 bases between the two germline ends. Germline assignment: CDR1 SGHNT and CDR2 YYREEE (reference sequence). In nucleotides, the CDR3 is TGTGCCAGCAGCTTGGGTACGGCCTCTGGAAACACCATATATTTT. Encoded protein: CASSLGTASGNTIYF.

This chain links TRBV27 with TRBJ2-5, with 7 bases aligning to TRBD2. Matching the DNA end better, TRBJ2-7 makes the J call doubtful. Per germline, CDR1 MNHEY and CDR2 SMNVEV (reference sequence). The CDR3 loop spans 14 amino acids. The DNA for the CDR3 is TGTGCCAGCAGCCGGCTACGACTAGCCCACGAGCAGTACTTC. Residues: CASSRLRLAHEQYF.

The CDR3 sequence is CAISGGQMKYTF. CDR3 in DNA: TGTGCCATCAGTGGGGGGCAGATGAAATACACCTTC. This rearrangement joins TRBV10-3 to TRBJ1-2, with D tentatively TRBD1 (6 bases). The CDR3 runs 12 residues. The germline V and J ends were trimmed by 4 bases and 11 bases, with 14 bases remaining between them. From germline, CDR1 is ENHRY and CDR2 SYGVKD.

V usage is TRBV9 and J usage is TRBJ2-3; 11 nucleotides match TRBD2. The CDR3 length is 15 residues. Looked up from germline, CDR1 is SGDLS and CDR2 is YYNGEE. V lost 3 bases, J lost 6 bases, and 6 bases stayed unmatched. Here the CDR3 reads CASSASGRSVDTQYF. The CDR3 DNA reads as TGTGCCAGCAGCGCTAGCGGGAGGTCCGTTGATACGCAGTATTTT.

The chain recombines TRBV4-3 with TRBJ2-1; 10 bases are shared with TRBD1. V was clipped by 0 bases and J by 3 bases; unmatched bases: 5. The germline gives CDR1 LGHNA, CDR2 YSLEER. There are 17 residues in the CDR3. CDR3 in DNA: TGCGCCAGCAGCCAAGATAGGGGACAGGGGCTCTACAATGAGCAGTTCTTC. Encoded protein: CASSQDRGQGLYNEQFF.

The chain carries TRBV5-1 and TRBJ2-1, with 7 nucleotides matching TRBD2. V dropped 0 bases and J dropped 8; count of bases not matched to a gene: 14. The CDR3 has 17 amino acids. Germline V gives CDR1 SGHRS, CDR2 YFSETQ. In nucleotides, the CDR3 is TGCGCCAGCAGCTTGGATCTAGCGGCTAGGGCTTCGGATGAGCAGTTCTTC. Translation: CASSLDLAARASDEQFF. The full variable domain, with the rest looked up from reference TRBV5-1 and TRBJ2-1, is KAGVTQTPRYLIKTRGQQVTLSCSPISGHRSVSWYQQTPGQGLQFLFEYFSETQRNKGNFPGRFSGRQFSNSRSEMNVSTLELGDSALYLCASSLDLAARASDEQFFGPGTRLTVL.

The gene calls are TRBV19 and TRBJ2-2; D not resolved. The CDR3 extends over 16 amino acids. Germline CDR1 reads LNHDA; CDR2 reads SQIVND (reference sequence). The V gene lost 1 base and the J gene lost 2 bases, with 11 bases spanning the gap. The CDR3 coding sequence is TGTGCCAGTAGTATAGGCCCTCTCTCAAACACCGGGGAGCTGTTTTTT. Encoded protein: CASSIGPLSNTGELFF. Full variable domain (remainder filled in from reference TRBV19 and TRBJ2-2): DGGITQSPKYLFRKEGQNVTLSCEQNLNHDAMYWYRQDPGQGLRLIYYSQIVNDFQKGDIAEGYSVSREKKESFPLTVTSAQKNPTAFYLCASSIGPLSNTGELFFGEGSRLTVL.

The chain is built from TRBV5-4 and TRBJ2-1; 11 nucleotides agree with TRBD2. CDR1 and CDR2 from the germline V gene are SGHNT and YYREEE (reference sequence). The CDR3 has 18 amino acids. Trimming took 4 bases from V and 9 from J; bases not matched to a gene: 18. The CDR3 nucleotides are TGTGCCAGCAGCGTTGGTACTAGCGGGAGTTTCCCACAAAGTGAGCAGTTCTTC. Residues: CASSVGTSGSFPQSEQFF.